This TCR beta chain stems from a study of shared clonotypes between healthy human individuals. This CDR3 contains 13 residues. Germline CDR1 and CDR2: ENHRY and SYGVKD. With 7 bases removed from V and 2 bases from J, the gap between germline ends came to 11 bases. The donor population consisted of healthy HIV-negative adults with no recent acute infections or vaccinations. Using ten immunoSEQ deep assay plates, investigators sequenced unsorted PBMC DNA. As processed by the authors: Without quality scores, immunoSEQ junctional reads could not be filtered like full-length reads. Clones were sequenced by immunoSEQ multiplex PCR, and TCRdb holds only the in-frame ones, with some missing. V and J calls and clone size come straight from that table; D and trimming were deduced from the DNA. The sample has about 460,000 clones, approximately 71% seen once.

This sequence originates from a woman between 40 and 50 years old in good health. Some clones in this sample may be carry-over from other donors' samples. The V call is TRBV10-3, the J call TRBJ1-1; no clear D. The sample consisted of PBMCs. The DNA of the CDR3 is TGTGCCATCAAGGGTGGAGCAAACACTGAAGCTTTCTTT. Amino acid sequence: CAIKGGANTEAFF.